The clone carrying this TCR beta chain was observed a handful of times. Its cognate antigen is unknown. Expressed TCRB transcripts were sequenced after all isolated RNA was converted to cDNA. Only in-frame clones appear in the TCRdb table, and some are missing; sequencing was by immunoSEQ multiplex PCR. The table records hundreds of thousands of clones, about 14% of them present only once. The data derive from a study of beta chain features in type 1 diabetes. Study-level findings and limits: Fewer junction insertions and more nucleotide deletions appeared in type 1 diabetes patients. Moderate but significant shortening of TCRB CDR3s was recorded in all four CD4+ subsets from Type 1 diabetes patients.

Germline V gene sequence: CDR1 SNHLY, CDR2 FYNNEI. The V gene end was trimmed by 6 bases and the J gene end by 4 bases; junction bases not matched to a gene: 6. This CDR3 contains 14 residues. The authors obtained over 95% purity in all sorted populations. The chain recombines TRBV2 with TRBJ2-3; 8 bases map to TRBD2. The sample comprised naive CD4+ T cells from blood. The receptor's source is a man aged 18 to 30 with type 1 diabetes. CDR3 DNA: TGTGCCAGCAGAATCGGGACTAGTCCAGATACGCAGTATTTT. It codes for CASRIGTSPDTQYF.